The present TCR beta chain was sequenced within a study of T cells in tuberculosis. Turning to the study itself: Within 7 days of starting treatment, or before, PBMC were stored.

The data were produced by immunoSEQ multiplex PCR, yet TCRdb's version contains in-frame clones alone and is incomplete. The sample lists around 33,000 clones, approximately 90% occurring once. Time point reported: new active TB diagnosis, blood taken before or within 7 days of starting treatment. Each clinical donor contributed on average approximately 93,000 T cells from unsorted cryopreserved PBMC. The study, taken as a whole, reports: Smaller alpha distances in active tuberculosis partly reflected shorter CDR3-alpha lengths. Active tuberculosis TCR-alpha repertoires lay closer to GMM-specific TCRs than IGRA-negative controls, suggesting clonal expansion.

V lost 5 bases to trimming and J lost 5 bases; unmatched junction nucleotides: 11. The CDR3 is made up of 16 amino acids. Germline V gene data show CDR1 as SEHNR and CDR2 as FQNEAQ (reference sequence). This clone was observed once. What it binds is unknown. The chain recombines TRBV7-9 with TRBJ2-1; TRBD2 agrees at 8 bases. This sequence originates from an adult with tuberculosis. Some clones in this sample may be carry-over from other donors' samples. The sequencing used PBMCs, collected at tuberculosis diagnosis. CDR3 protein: CASSPVWAGGHNEQFF. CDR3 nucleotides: TGTGCCAGCAGCCCCGTTTGGGCGGGGGGCCACAATGAGCAGTTCTTC. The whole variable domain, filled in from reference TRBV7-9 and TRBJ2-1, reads DTGVSQNPRHKITKRGQNVTFRCDPISEHNRLYWYRQTLGQGPEFLTYFQNEAQLEKSRLLSDRFSAERPKGSFSTLEIQRTEQGDSAMYLCASSPVWAGGHNEQFFGPGTRLTVL.